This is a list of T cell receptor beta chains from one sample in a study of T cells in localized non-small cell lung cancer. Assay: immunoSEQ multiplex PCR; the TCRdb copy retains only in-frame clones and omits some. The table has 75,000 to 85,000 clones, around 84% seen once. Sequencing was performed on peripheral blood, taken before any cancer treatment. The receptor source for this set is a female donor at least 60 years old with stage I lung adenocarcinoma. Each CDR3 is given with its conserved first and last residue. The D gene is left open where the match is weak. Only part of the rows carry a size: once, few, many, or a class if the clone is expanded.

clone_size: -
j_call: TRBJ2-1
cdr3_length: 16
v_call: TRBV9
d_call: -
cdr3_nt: TGTGCCAGCAGCGTAGCTACCGGTAGCTCCTACAATGAGCAGTTCTTC
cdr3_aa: CASSVATGSSYNEQFF

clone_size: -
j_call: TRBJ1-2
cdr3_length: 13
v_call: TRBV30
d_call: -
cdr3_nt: TGTGCCTGGAGTGTACTCCCTTCTTATGGCTACACCTTC
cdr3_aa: CAWSVLPSYGYTF

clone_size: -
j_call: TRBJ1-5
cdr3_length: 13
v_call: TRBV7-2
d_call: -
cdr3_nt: TGTGCCAGCAGCTTGACGGACTCTGGGCCCCAGCATTTT
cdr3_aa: CASSLTDSGPQHF

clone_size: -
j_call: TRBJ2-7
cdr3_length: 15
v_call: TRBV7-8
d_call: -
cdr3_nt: TGTGCCAGCAGGAAAAGGCCCCTGGTCGATTACGAGCAGTACTTC
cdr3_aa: CASRKRPLVDYEQYF

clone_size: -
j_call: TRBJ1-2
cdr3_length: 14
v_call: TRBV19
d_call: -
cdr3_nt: TGTGCCAGTAGCCCCCGGGCAGGGAGCTATGGCTACACCTTC
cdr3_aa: CASSPRAGSYGYTF

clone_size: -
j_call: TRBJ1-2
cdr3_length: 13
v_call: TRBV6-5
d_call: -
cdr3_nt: TGTGCCAGCAACCCACTCGGGGGGGGTGGCTACACCTTC
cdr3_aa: CASNPLGGGGYTF

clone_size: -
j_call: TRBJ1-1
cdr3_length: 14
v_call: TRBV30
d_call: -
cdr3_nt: TGTGCCTGGAGTGTTGCTGGACAATTTTTTGAAGCTTTCTTT
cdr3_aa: CAWSVAGQFFEAFF

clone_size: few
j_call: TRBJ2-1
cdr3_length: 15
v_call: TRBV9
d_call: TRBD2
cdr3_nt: TGTGCCAGCAGCGTAGGAGCGGGAGCGAGGGATGAGCAGTTCTTC
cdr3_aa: CASSVGAGARDEQFF

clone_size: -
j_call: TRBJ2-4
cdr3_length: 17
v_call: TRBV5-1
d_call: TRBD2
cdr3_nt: TGCGCCAGCAGCTTCGGGACTAGCGGGATTACGTCCCCCTTTTTAGACTTC
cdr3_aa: CASSFGTSGITSPFLDF

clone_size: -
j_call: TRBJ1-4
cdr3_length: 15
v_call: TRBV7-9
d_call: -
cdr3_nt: TGTGCCAGCAGCAAGGATTCGGGGGCTAATGAAAAACTGTTTTTT
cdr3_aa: CASSKDSGANEKLFF

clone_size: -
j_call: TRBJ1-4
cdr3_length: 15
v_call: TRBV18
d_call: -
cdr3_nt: TGTGCCAGCTCACCGGGACCTACAATGCAGGAAAAACTGTTTTTT
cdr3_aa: CASSPGPTMQEKLFF

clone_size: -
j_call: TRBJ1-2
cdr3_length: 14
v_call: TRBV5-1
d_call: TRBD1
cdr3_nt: TGCGCCAGCAGCTACACAGGGGGAAGCTATGGCTACACCTTC
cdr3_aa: CASSYTGGSYGYTF

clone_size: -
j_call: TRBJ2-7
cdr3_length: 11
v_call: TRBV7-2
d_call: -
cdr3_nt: TGTGCCAGCAGCTTAGACGGCGAGCAGTACTTC
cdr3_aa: CASSLDGEQYF

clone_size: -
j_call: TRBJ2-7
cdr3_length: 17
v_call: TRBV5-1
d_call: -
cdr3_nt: TGCGCCAGCAGCACCGCGGGCCCCGGGAGTGCGTCCTACGAGCAGTACTTC
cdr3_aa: CASSTAGPGSASYEQYF

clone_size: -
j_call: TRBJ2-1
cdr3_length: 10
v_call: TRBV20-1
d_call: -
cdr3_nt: TGCAGTGCCGATTACAATGAGCAGTTCTTC
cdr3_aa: CSADYNEQFF

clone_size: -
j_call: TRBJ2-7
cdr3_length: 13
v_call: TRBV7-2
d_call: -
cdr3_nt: TGTGCCAGCAGTGGAACAGACAACTACGAGCAGTACTTC
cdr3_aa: CASSGTDNYEQYF

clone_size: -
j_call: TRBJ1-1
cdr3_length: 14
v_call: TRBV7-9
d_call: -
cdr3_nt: TGTGCCAGCAGCTTCCCCCTCGTCGGGACTGAAGCTTTCTTT
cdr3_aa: CASSFPLVGTEAFF

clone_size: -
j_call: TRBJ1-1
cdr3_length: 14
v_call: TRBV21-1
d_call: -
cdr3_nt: TGTGCCAGCAGCGAACGAGGGGGTCGCACTGAAGCTTTCTTT
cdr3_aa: CASSERGGRTEAFF

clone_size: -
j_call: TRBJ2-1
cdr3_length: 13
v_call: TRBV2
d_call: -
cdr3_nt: TGTGCCAGCAGTGGGGAATCCTACAATGAGCAGTTCTTC
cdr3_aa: CASSGESYNEQFF

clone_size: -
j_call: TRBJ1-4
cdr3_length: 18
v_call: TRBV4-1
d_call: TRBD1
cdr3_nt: TGCGCCAGCAGCCAAGATTGGACAGGGCTTGCGGCTAATGAAAAACTGTTTTTT
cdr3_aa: CASSQDWTGLAANEKLFF

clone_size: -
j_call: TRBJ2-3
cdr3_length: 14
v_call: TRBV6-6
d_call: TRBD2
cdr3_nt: TGTGCCAGCAGTTACCCGGGAGGGGCCTATACGCAGTATTTT
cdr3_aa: CASSYPGGAYTQYF

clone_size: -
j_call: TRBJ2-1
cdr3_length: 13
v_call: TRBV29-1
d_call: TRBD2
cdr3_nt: TGCAGCGTTAAGACTAGCATCTACAATGAGCAGTTCTTC
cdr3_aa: CSVKTSIYNEQFF

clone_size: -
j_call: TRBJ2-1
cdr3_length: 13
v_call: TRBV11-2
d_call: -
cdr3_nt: TGTGCCAGCAGCTTAGTTGGTTTAGATGAGCAGTTCTTC
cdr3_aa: CASSLVGLDEQFF

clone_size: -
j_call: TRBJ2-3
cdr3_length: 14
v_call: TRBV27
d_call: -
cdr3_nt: TGTGCCAGCAGCCCCCCGGGGGTGTCAGATACGCAGTATTTT
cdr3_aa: CASSPPGVSDTQYF

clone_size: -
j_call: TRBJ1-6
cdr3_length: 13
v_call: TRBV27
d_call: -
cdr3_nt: TGTGCCAGCAGTTTATCGGTCCGCTCACCCCTCCACTTT
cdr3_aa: CASSLSVRSPLHF

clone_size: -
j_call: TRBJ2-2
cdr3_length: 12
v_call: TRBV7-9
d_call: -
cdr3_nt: TGTGCCAGCAGCTGGTACACCGGGGAGCTGTTTTTT
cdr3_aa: CASSWYTGELFF

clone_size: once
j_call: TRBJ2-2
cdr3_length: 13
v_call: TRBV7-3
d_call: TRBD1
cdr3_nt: TGTGCCAGCGGGACAGGGAACACCGGGGAGCTGTTTTTT
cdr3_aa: CASGTGNTGELFF

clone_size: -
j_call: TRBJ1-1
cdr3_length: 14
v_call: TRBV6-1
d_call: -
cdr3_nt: TGTGCCAGCAGTGAATGGGAGGGGGACACTGAAGCTTTCTTT
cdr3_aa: CASSEWEGDTEAFF

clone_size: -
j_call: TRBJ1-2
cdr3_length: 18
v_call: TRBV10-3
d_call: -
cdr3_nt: TGTGCCATCAGTGCCTCATGGACAGAAAAACCACTTAACTATGGCTACACCTTC
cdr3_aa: CAISASWTEKPLNYGYTF

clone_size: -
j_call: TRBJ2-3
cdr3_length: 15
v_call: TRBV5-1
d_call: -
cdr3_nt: TGCGCCAGCAGCCCATGGAACGGACTGTCAGATACGCAGTATTTT
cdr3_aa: CASSPWNGLSDTQYF

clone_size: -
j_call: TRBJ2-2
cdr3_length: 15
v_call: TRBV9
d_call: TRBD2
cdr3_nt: TGTGCCAGCAGCGTAGACGCGGGGGACACCGGGGAGCTGTTTTTT
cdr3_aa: CASSVDAGDTGELFF

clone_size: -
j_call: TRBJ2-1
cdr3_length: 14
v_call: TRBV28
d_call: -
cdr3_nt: TGTGCCAGCAGAGGAGCGGGTCGCCTCAATGAGCAGTTCTTC
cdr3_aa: CASRGAGRLNEQFF

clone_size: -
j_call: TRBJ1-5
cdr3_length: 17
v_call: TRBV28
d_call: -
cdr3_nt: TGTGCCAGCAGTTCCTCGGGGGAGCCGGTAATAAAACAGCCCCAGCATTTT
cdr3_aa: CASSSSGEPVIKQPQHF

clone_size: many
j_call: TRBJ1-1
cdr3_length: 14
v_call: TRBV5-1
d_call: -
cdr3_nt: TGCGCCAGCACCCTTTCAGCATCGAACACTGAAGCTTTCTTT
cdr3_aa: CASTLSASNTEAFF

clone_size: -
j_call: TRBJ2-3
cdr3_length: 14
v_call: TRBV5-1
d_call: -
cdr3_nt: TGCGCCAGCAGCTTGGCTCTAGCCGGGGATACGCAGTATTTT
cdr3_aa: CASSLALAGDTQYF

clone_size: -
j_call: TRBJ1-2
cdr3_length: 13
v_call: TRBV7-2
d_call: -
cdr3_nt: TGTGCCAGCAGCTTAGAACCCGTATATGGCTACACCTTC
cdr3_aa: CASSLEPVYGYTF

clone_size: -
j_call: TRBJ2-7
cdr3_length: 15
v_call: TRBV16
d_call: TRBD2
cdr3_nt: TGTGCCAGCAGCCAAGAGTCTAGCGGGGGCTACGAGCAGTACTTC
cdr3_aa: CASSQESSGGYEQYF

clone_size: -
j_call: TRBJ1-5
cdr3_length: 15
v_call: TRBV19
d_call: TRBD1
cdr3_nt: TGTGCCAGTAGTACGGTTGGACAGGGTGGACAGCCCCAGCATTTT
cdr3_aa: CASSTVGQGGQPQHF

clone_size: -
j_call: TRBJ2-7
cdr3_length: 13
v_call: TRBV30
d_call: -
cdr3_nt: TGTGCCTGGAGTCTTGACTACTCCTACGAGCAGTACTTC
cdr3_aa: CAWSLDYSYEQYF

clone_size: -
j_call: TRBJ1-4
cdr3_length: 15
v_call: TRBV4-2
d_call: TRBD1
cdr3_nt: TGTGCCAGCAGCCTACCGGGACAGGGAGATGAAAAACTGTTTTTT
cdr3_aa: CASSLPGQGDEKLFF

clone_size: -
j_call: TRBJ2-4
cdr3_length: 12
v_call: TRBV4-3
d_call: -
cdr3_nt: TGCGCCAGCAGCCAAGGCACGGGGCCGGAGTACTTC
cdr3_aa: CASSQGTGPEYF

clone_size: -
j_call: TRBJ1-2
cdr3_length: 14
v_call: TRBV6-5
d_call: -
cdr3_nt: TGTGCCAGCAGTTACTCCCTTGCAGATTATGGCTACACCTTC
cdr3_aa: CASSYSLADYGYTF

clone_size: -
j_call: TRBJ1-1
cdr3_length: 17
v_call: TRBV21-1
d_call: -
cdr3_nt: TGTGCCAGCAGCAAAAGGGCAGGGGACGGCCCGAACACTGAAGCTTTCTTT
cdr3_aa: CASSKRAGDGPNTEAFF

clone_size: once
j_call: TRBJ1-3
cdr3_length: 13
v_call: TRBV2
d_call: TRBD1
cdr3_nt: TGTGCCAGCAGTGGGAACAGGGGATACACCATATATTTT
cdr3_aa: CASSGNRGYTIYF

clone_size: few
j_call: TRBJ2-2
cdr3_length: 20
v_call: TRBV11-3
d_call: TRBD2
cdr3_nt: TGTGCCAGCAGCTTAGAGGCGTGGGGTAGCGGGCGTAAAAACACCGGGGAGCTGTTTTTT
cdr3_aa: CASSLEAWGSGRKNTGELFF

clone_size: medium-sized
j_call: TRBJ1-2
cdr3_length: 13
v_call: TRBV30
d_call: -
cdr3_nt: TGTGCCTGGAGTGTAGATAGGAGGAATGGCTACACCTTC
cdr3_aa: CAWSVDRRNGYTF

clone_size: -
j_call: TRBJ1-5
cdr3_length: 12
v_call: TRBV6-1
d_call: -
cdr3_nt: TGTGCCAGCGCCGTCCTGAATCAGCCCCAGCATTTT
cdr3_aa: CASAVLNQPQHF

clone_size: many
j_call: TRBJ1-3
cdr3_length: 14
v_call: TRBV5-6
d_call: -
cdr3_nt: TGTGCCAGCAGCTTCCGGGGGCCCGGAAACACCATATATTTT
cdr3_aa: CASSFRGPGNTIYF

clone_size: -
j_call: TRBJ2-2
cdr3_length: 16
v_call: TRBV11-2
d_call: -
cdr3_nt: TGTGCCAGCAGCTTAGGGGGGGCAGGCCTCACCGGGGAGCTGTTTTTT
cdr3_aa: CASSLGGAGLTGELFF

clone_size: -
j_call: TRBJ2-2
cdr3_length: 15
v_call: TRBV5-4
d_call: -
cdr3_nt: TGTGCCAGCAGCTTCGGCCAGGGAGGAACCGGGGAGCTGTTTTTT
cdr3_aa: CASSFGQGGTGELFF

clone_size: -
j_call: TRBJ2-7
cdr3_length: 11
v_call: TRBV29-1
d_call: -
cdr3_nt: TGCAGCGCAGAAAAATCCTACGAGCAGTACTTC
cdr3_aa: CSAEKSYEQYF

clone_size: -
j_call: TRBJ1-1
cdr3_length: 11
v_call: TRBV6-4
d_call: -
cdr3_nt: TGTGCCAGCATTCTACAGACCGAAGCTTTCTTT
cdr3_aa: CASILQTEAFF

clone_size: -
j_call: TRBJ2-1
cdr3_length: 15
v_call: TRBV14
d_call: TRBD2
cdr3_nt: TGTGCCAGCAGCCAAGCTAGCGGGGGGACGAGTGAGCAGTTCTTC
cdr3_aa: CASSQASGGTSEQFF

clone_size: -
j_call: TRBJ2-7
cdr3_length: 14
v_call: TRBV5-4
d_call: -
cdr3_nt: TGTGCCAGCAGCACCGACCCGAGCTCCTACGAGCAGTACTTC
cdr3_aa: CASSTDPSSYEQYF

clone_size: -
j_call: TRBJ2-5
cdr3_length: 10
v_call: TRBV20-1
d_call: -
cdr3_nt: TGCAGTGCCGGGGTGGAGACCCAGTACTTC
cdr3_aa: CSAGVETQYF

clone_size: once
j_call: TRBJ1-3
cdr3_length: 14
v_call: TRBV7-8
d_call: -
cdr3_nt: TGTGCCAGCAGCTTCAGCTCCTCTGGAAACACCATATATTTT
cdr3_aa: CASSFSSSGNTIYF

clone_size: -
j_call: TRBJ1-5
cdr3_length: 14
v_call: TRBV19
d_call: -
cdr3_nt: TGTGCCAGTAGTATGGGAGGGGATCATCAGCCCCAGCATTTT
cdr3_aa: CASSMGGDHQPQHF

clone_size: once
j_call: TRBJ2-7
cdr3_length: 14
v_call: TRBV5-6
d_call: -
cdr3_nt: TGTGCCAGCAGCCGTGGACGGTTGAACTACGAGCAGTACTTC
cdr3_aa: CASSRGRLNYEQYF

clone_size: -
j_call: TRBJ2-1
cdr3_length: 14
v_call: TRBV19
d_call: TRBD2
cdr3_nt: TGTGCCAGTAGTTTAAGCGGGAGGGGTCATGAGCAGTTCTTC
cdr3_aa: CASSLSGRGHEQFF